A selection of T cell receptor beta chains follows, all from one sample in a study of blood T cells in healthy people across ages. TCRdb fed the 5' RACE reads into MiXCR, producing one record per CDR3 protein. The sample lists 1.5 million to 2 million distinct CDR3 sequences, roughly 32% occurring once. Sequences were obtained from blood. Every receptor here comes from a woman aged 25 to 39 in good health. CDR3s include the opening cysteine and the closing phenylalanine or tryptophan. D genes are given only for firm matches.

v_call cdr3_length d_call cdr3_aa
TRBV20-1 15 TRBD1 CSAKSPGQGAPEAFF
TRBV9 15 TRBD2 CASSEGASGTYEQYF
TRBV4-1 14 - CASSLSGENQPQHF
TRBV4-1 15 TRBD2 CASSQRLAGGETQYF
TRBV18 14 - CASSIMISTDTQYF
TRBV29-1 12 TRBD1 CSAFVRQGNAFF
TRBV24-1 18 TRBD2 CATSDSKLAGGPFDEQFF
TRBV10-1 14 - CASINVQRPYEQYF
TRBV9 14 TRBD1 CASSIGGLADTQYF
TRBV3-1 20 - CASSQVVGGTDSSSYNEQFF
TRBV20-1 11 - CSAREREKQYF
TRBV7-9 14 TRBD1 CASSLWDRPYEQFF
TRBV28 16 - CASSFEGTTGRGTQYF